Here is one T cell receptor beta chain with its context. Germline-derived CDR1 and CDR2 are SGHRS and YFSETQ. Trimming removed 2 bases at V and 4 bases at J, with 10 bases between. CDR3 length: 14 residues. The sequenced template was cDNA made from the entire isolated RNA. Sequencing used immunoSEQ multiplex PCR; TCRdb keeps in-frame clones, though not all of them. The data show about 150,000 clones, about 51% seen once. This sample was taken from a study of beta chain features in type 1 diabetes. Across the whole study: Over all samples combined, fewer than 140,000,000 sorted cells were examined.

The sequence was collected from a man between 18 and 35 years old in good health. The chain employs TRBV5-1 and TRBJ1-5; D possibly corresponds to TRBD1 (5 bases). The sample taken for sequencing was Tregs from blood. This CDR3 is CASSFGGANQPQHF. The CDR3 DNA sequence: TGCGCCAGCAGCTTCGGCGGGGCTAATCAGCCCCAGCATTTT.